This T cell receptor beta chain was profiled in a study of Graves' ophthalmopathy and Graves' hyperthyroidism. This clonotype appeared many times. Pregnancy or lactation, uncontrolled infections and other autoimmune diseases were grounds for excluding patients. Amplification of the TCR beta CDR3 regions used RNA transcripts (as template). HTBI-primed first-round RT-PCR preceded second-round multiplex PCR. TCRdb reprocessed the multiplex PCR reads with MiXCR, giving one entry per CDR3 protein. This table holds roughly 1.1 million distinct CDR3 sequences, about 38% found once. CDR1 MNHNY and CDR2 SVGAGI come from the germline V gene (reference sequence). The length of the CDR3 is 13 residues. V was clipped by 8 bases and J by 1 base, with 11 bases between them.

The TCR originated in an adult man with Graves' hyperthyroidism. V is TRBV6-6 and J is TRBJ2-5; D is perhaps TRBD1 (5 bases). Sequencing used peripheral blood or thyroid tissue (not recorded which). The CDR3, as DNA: TGTGCCAGCCGGCGACAGCCCCAAGAGACCCAGTACTTC. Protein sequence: CASRRQPQETQYF.